This T cell receptor (beta chain) was recovered during a study of breast tumors, draining lymph nodes, adjacent tissues. The lymph nodes were axillary draining lymph nodes from breast cancer patients. As regards this clonotype: A much larger clone differs from this one at a single base, so this may be a read error.

TCRdb itself ran the multiplex PCR reads through MiXCR, one entry per CDR3 protein. The table has about 270,000 distinct CDR3 sequences, 30% seen once. The germline CDR1 and CDR2 sequences are MNHEY and SVGAGI. The CDR3 has 12 residues. The origin of this receptor is a female donor with breast cancer. Some clones in this sample may be carry-over from other donors' samples. The sequenced sample consisted of axillary lymph node tissue. The chain uses TRBV6-5 and TRBJ2-1; D gene uncertain. The CDR3 DNA follows: TGTGCCAGCACGGGCGAAAACAATGAGCAGTCCTTC. Its protein is CASTGENNEQSF.